This entry is about one TCR beta chain. Its antigen is currently unknown. This sample was taken from a study of cytomegalovirus exposure and HLA in healthy donors. The study, taken as a whole, reports: CMV serostatus was the only recorded immune exposure for donors.

The PCR employed 60 Vbeta primers together with 13 Jbeta primers. Profiling relied on immunoSEQ multiplex PCR, and the TCRdb table lists in-frame clones only, not all of them. Of about 67,000 clones in the sample, 80% to 90% are singletons; the top ten hold 2.5% to 3%. V lost 4 bases, J lost 0 bases, and 6 bases stayed unmatched. The germline CDR1 and CDR2 sequences are MNHNS and SASEGT. The CDR3 length is 17 residues. V gene TRBV6-1 combines with J gene TRBJ1-3; 10 nucleotides agree with TRBD1. Sequenced sample: PBMCs. The source of this sequence is a woman aged 25 to 39 in good health and CMV-seronegative. The CDR3 DNA reads TGTGCCAGCAGTGTAGGGACAGGGGCCCTCTCTGGAAACACCATATATTTT. It yields the protein CASSVGTGALSGNTIYF.